The following is a T cell receptor (beta chain) sequence with its context. Its antigen is unidentified. This sample was taken from a study of cytomegalovirus exposure and HLA in healthy donors. Overall study context: Most genotyped donors, 81% of fewer than 400, had Caucasian-associated genetic ancestry.

The PCR employed 60 Vbeta primers together with 13 Jbeta primers. Profiling relied on immunoSEQ multiplex PCR, and the TCRdb table lists in-frame clones only, not all of them. The sample contains around 100,000 clones, about 62% of which appear only once. The V gene's germline CDR1 is MNHNS and CDR2 SASEGT. This CDR3 comprises 15 residues. V was trimmed by 6 bases and J by 6 bases, leaving 17 bases between them. Findings of the study overall: A previous analysis found most TCR beta V segments productive roughly 87% or roughly 30% of the time.

Sequencing was performed on PBMCs. This sequence joins TRBV6-1 and TRBJ2-2; D may be TRBD2 (6 bases). The TCR comes from a human donor in good health. CDR3 region: CASRDYGGISGELFF. The CDR3 DNA follows: TGTGCCAGCAGGGACTATGGGGGGATTTCCGGGGAGCTGTTTTTT.